This T cell receptor (beta chain) derives from a study of blood T cell repertoires in COVID-19 (dated by TCRdb to about 2020). Concerning the study at large: Samples from collaborators originated in the United States, Italy and Spain and spanned both the acute and convalescent phases of COVID-19. Where available, HLA class I and class II types were obtained from metadata supplied by the sample provider rather than from assay-based typing. The samples were drawn from two sources: the first 160 participants of the ongoing ImmuneRACE study, and 1,000 to 1,500 subjects contributed by 6 global collaborators. A freely available public database, intended as a resource for researchers studying the immune response to SARS-CoV-2, is where the repertoires were released. Subjects who had been exposed to COVID-19, were actively infected with it, or had recovered from it provided the deeply sampled blood TCRbeta repertoires that made up the dataset. The material from the prospective study consisted of cDNA or gDNA derived from T cells, B-cell-depleted T cells, or PBMCs. The sample metadata nearly always contained a de-identified subject ID, COVID-19 status, age in years and sex.

One collaborating source in Seattle enrolled patients during active infection and followed them longitudinally through the course of disease. The collaborating institutions used their own protocols to collect whole blood in K2EDTA tubes. Collaborator samples were shipped for TCRbeta analysis as frozen whole blood, isolated PBMCs, or DNA extracted from either sample type. The immunoSEQ Assay, a bias-controlled multiplex PCR, was used to amplify TCRbeta CDR3 regions from genomic DNA. As for how the authors treated the data: The number of nucleated cells in each sample was estimated by amplification of reference gene primers within the assay. Sequence reads were collapsed and filtered to measure the absolute abundance of every unique TCRbeta CDR3 rearrangement. For each sample, productive Simpson clonality was calculated by taking the square root of Simpson's diversity index across productive rearrangements. TCRdb took over this immuneACCESS table, retaining in-frame rearrangements with V and J assigned. Such tables are incomplete; in checked studies, under half of the missing clones stem from an unresolved V gene, and the remainder is unexplained. The V and J calls and clone size were taken over from that table, and D and trimming were inferred from the DNA. This sample holds fewer than 450,000 clones; 87% were observed only once. Of the sample, more than 5% is held by the ten largest clones.

Points the paper makes about the study in general: How much clinical and demographic metadata was included differed by source and by participant, and the metadata was provided uncurated.

The CDR3, from cysteine to phenylalanine, totals 15 residues. The retained sequence is limited to the CDR3, 45 bases, with the frame set at the first base. The germline V gene sets CDR1 to SGHRS and CDR2 to YFSETQ. Germline trimming: 0 bases from V, 13 bases from J; junction bases outside gene matches: 11. This clone has just one count. The target of this receptor is not known. No much larger clone is present one base from it, and per-base qualities are unavailable. The TCR comes from a woman between 50 and 59 years old with COVID-19, enrolled during active disease. Sample: peripheral blood. This sequence uses TRBV5-1 and TRBJ2-1, with 9 bases aligning to TRBD2. The CDR3 is CASSLGSLAGLGQFF. The DNA reads TGCGCCAGCAGCTTGGGGTCCCTAGCGGGACTTGGACAGTTCTTC.